This passage covers 12 T cell receptor beta chains from one sample sequenced in a study of T-cell memory formation after mild COVID-19. TCRdb fed the 5' RACE reads into MiXCR, producing one record per CDR3 protein. The table shows fewer than 700,000 distinct CDR3 sequences, with about a sixth occurring only once. The specimen was PBMCs or a T cell subset sorted from them (not recorded which). The receptors come from an adult woman who had mild COVID-19 (a few samples of this study predate the infection). Cell type and time point are not known.

The DNA of the CDR3 is TGTGCCAGCAGCTTCTCTTCCGGGACAGGGGTCGAGCAGTACTTC. Protein sequence: CASSFSSGTGVEQYF. The chain uses TRBV7-9 and TRBJ2-7; 10 nucleotides align to TRBD1. V shed 3 bases, J shed 6 bases, and the junction held 8 bases outside the gene matches. The V gene's germline CDR1 is SEHNR and CDR2 FQNEAQ (reference sequence). This CDR3 is 15 amino acids long. Drawing the rest from reference TRBV7-9 and TRBJ2-7, the complete variable domain is DTGVSQNPRHKITKRGQNVTFRCDPISEHNRLYWYRQTLGQGPEFLTYFQNEAQLEKSRLLSDRFSAERPKGSFSTLEIQRTEQGDSAMYLCASSFSSGTGVEQYFGPGTRLTVT.

This clonotype was seen a few times. The rearrangement joins TRBV1 to TRBJ1-2. TRBV1 is a known pseudogene. This CDR3 is 13 amino acids long. The CDR3 spells CTSSRVMDYGYTF. In nucleotides, the CDR3 is TGCACCAGCTCGAGGGTGATGGACTATGGCTACACCTTC.

The CDR3 reads CASSLTGLAGAPNEQFF. As DNA, the CDR3 is TGTGCCAGCAGCTTAACCGGACTAGCGGGTGCTCCGAATGAGCAGTTCTTC. This sequence joins TRBV7-9 and TRBJ2-1, with 11 bases matching TRBD2. The trim removed 2 bases at V and 7 bases at J, leaving 10 bases unmatched. The CDR3 has 17 residues. Germline lookup yields CDR1 SEHNR and CDR2 FQNEAQ (reference sequence).

This clonotype was found a few times. The chain employs TRBV6-1 and TRBJ2-2; D remains unclear. The CDR3 loop spans 14 amino acids. The V gene's germline CDR1 is MNHNS and CDR2 SASEGT. V dropped 4 bases and J dropped 5 bases, with 11 bases sitting between them. The CDR3, as DNA: TGTGCCAGCAGTGGGGATCCATGGACCGGGGAGCTGTTTTTT. This codes for CASSGDPWTGELFF.

This clonotype showed up just a few times. A junction boundary mismatches the germline segment, possibly from a read error. This chain links TRBV15 with TRBJ2-1, with no clear D. CDR3 length equals 15 residues. The V gene's germline CDR1 is LNHNV and CDR2 YYDKDF (reference sequence). CDR3 protein: CATSGDLFTYNEQFF. CDR3 nucleotide sequence: TGTGCCACCAGCGGAGACCTATTCACCTACAATGAGCAGTTCTTC.

The V and J genes are TRBV6-5 and TRBJ2-3, with D possibly TRBD1 on 6 matching bases. The CDR3 loop spans 14 amino acids. Germline values: CDR1 MNHEY, CDR2 SVGAGI. The germline V and J ends were trimmed by 8 bases and 4 bases, with 16 bases remaining between them. The CDR3 DNA follows: TGTGCCAGCTCTACAGGGAAAGGGGCAGATACGCAGTATTTT. It codes for CASSTGKGADTQYF.

The chain recombines TRBV3-1 with TRBJ2-2; 9 bases align to TRBD2. The CDR3 has 17 residues. Germline V gene data show CDR1 as LGHDT and CDR2 as YNNKEL (reference sequence). V was clipped by 4 bases and J by 6 bases; unmatched bases: 12. CDR3 DNA: TGTGCCAGCAGCCCCCACCCCTGGGCTAGCGGGGCCGGGGAGCTGTTTTTT. It codes for CASSPHPWASGAGELFF.

The genes are TRBV7-2 and TRBJ2-7; D perhaps matches TRBD2 (6 bases). The CDR3 sequence is 17 residues long. The germline V and J ends were trimmed by 5 bases and 6 bases, with 26 bases remaining between them. Germline CDR1 is SGHTA and CDR2 is FQGNSA. The CDR3 sequence: CASSDSYSRGGGFEQYF. In DNA, the CDR3 is TGTGCCAGCAGCGACAGCTACTCCCGGGGAGGAGGATTCGAGCAGTACTTC.

At least ten counts were recorded for this clonotype. The V call is TRBV5-1, the J call TRBJ2-1, with 8 positions matching TRBD2. The CDR3 has 15 residues. Trimming at V came to 4 bases and at J to 1 base, leaving 4 bases not matched to a gene. CDR1 and CDR2 (germline): SGHRS, YFSETQ. The CDR3 DNA sequence: TGCGCCAGCAGCGACCCTAGCGGGTCCTACAATGAGCAGTTCTTC. Translating it yields CASSDPSGSYNEQFF.

Only a few counts were recorded for this clonotype. CDR3 sequence reads: CASSQPLVMKQYF. The CDR3 coding sequence is TGTGCCAGCAGCCAGCCCTTGGTTATGAAGCAGTACTTC. The chain couples TRBV3-1 to TRBJ2-7; D ambiguous. Germline lookup yields CDR1 LGHDT and CDR2 YNNKEL (reference sequence). This CDR3 comprises 13 residues. The V and J ends lost 3 bases and 8 bases respectively, with 14 bases between them.

This clonotype has at least ten counts. The CDR3 is CASSLEAGGFGGGTQYF. The DNA for the CDR3 is TGTGCCAGCAGTTTAGAAGCGGGAGGGTTCGGGGGTGGAACCCAGTACTTC. This chain uses TRBV12-3 or TRBV12-4 with TRBJ2-5; 10 bases are a match to TRBD2. V was clipped by 1 base and J by 8 bases; unmatched bases: 13. The CDR3 totals 17 residues.

This clonotype has just a few counts. J is TRBJ2-5 and V is TRBV6-5, with 9 bases fitting TRBD1. Trimming at V came to 6 bases and at J to 1 base, leaving 12 bases not matched to a gene. The germline V gene has CDR1 MNHEY and CDR2 SVGAGI. This CDR3 region has 17 residues. CDR3 sequence: CASRPEVGTGIQETQYF. CDR3 DNA: TGTGCCAGCAGGCCGGAGGTCGGGACAGGGATCCAAGAGACCCAGTACTTC.